Described below is a single T cell receptor beta chain sequence and its context. Its antigen is not identified. A multiplex PCR was run with 60 Vbeta primers and 13 Jbeta primers. Clones were sequenced by immunoSEQ multiplex PCR, and TCRdb holds only the in-frame ones, with some missing. The sample shows under 200,000 clones, about 85% of them seen only once. Germline-derived CDR1 and CDR2 are SGHDT and YYEEEE. The ends were cut back, 0 bases at V and 1 base at J, with 5 bases in the middle. The CDR3 runs to 14 residues. These data originate in a study of cytomegalovirus exposure and HLA in healthy donors. Notes on the study in general: Some segments of the V type, notably TRBV6-2 and TRBV6-3, were excluded as indistinguishable.

The sample comprised PBMCs. The V call is TRBV5-6, the J call TRBJ1-5, with unresolved D. The sequence was collected from a woman aged 50 to 60 in good health and CMV-seropositive. CDR3 coding DNA: TGTGCCAGCAGCTTGGGTCTAAGCAATCAGCCCCAGCATTTT. Translated: CASSLGLSNQPQHF.